A selection of T cell receptor beta chains follows, all from one sample in a study of OX40 agonist ivuxolimab in advanced cancers. The method was immunoSEQ multiplex PCR; TCRdb's version includes in-frame clones alone and lacks a portion of them. The table includes fewer than 100,000 clones, roughly nine tenths detected once. The source was CD4+ or CD8+ T cells sorted from blood, collected in a trial of the OX40 agonist ivuxolimab. These receptors all stem from an adult with an advanced solid tumor such as melanoma, head and neck, liver or kidney cancer. Each CDR3 is given with its conserved first and last residue. Each record gives: D gene, J gene, clone size, V gene, CDR3 DNA, CDR3 protein. The D gene is left open where the match is weak. Clone size is not always given. Where it is, it says once, few, many or a class for expanded clones.

d_call: TRBD2
j_call: TRBJ2-7
clone_size: NA
v_call: TRBV5-1
cdr3_nt: TGCGCCAGCAGAATAGCGGGGGAGGCTTTCGAGCAGTACTTC
cdr3_aa: CASRIAGEAFEQYF

d_call: NA
j_call: TRBJ1-3
clone_size: NA
v_call: TRBV28
cdr3_nt: TGTGCCAGCAGTTTACCCAGAGTCGCTGGAAACACCATATATTTT
cdr3_aa: CASSLPRVAGNTIYF

d_call: NA
j_call: TRBJ2-1
clone_size: NA
v_call: TRBV5-1
cdr3_nt: TGCGCCAGCAGCGTAGAAGCGGGTCTTGAGCAGTTCTTC
cdr3_aa: CASSVEAGLEQFF

d_call: NA
j_call: TRBJ1-5
clone_size: NA
v_call: TRBV28
cdr3_nt: TGTGCCAGCAGGACCCAGGGTTGGGAGCCCCAGCATTTT
cdr3_aa: CASRTQGWEPQHF

d_call: TRBD1
j_call: TRBJ1-5
clone_size: NA
v_call: TRBV30
cdr3_nt: TGTGCCTGGAGCAGGGGGCAGGGACCCTCTCGGAGCAATCAGCCCCAGCATTTT
cdr3_aa: CAWSRGQGPSRSNQPQHF

d_call: NA
j_call: TRBJ1-5
clone_size: NA
v_call: TRBV27
cdr3_nt: TGTGCCAGCAGTGGGGTCAATCAGCCCCAGCATTTT
cdr3_aa: CASSGVNQPQHF

d_call: TRBD2
j_call: TRBJ2-2
clone_size: NA
v_call: TRBV5-7
cdr3_nt: TGTGCCAGCACCGTCAGTACGGGAGGAGGCACCGGGGAGCTGTTTTTT
cdr3_aa: CASTVSTGGGTGELFF

d_call: NA
j_call: TRBJ2-6
clone_size: NA
v_call: TRBV2
cdr3_nt: TGTGCCAGCAGGGCCTCGGTGGCTGGGGCCAACGTCCTGACTTTC
cdr3_aa: CASRASVAGANVLTF

d_call: TRBD1
j_call: TRBJ1-2
clone_size: NA
v_call: TRBV6-1
cdr3_nt: TGTGCCAGCAGTGTGCCGAGGGACAGGGGTGGCTACACCTTC
cdr3_aa: CASSVPRDRGGYTF

d_call: NA
j_call: TRBJ2-5
clone_size: NA
v_call: TRBV6-6
cdr3_nt: TGTGCCAGCACCGGAAAGGGGGGTAGCCAAGAGACCCAGTACTTC
cdr3_aa: CASTGKGGSQETQYF

d_call: NA
j_call: TRBJ1-2
clone_size: NA
v_call: TRBV5-4
cdr3_nt: TGTGCCAGCAGCTTGGGACCTTCTAATGGCTACACCTTC
cdr3_aa: CASSLGPSNGYTF

d_call: NA
j_call: TRBJ2-7
clone_size: NA
v_call: TRBV13
cdr3_nt: TGTGCCAGCAGCTCTAACGGGATTTACGAGCAGTACTTC
cdr3_aa: CASSSNGIYEQYF

d_call: TRBD1
j_call: TRBJ1-4
clone_size: NA
v_call: TRBV19
cdr3_nt: TGTGCCAGTAGTCCTGGACAGGCTAATGAAAAACTGTTTTTT
cdr3_aa: CASSPGQANEKLFF

d_call: TRBD1
j_call: TRBJ2-4
clone_size: NA
v_call: TRBV5-4
cdr3_nt: TGTGCCAGCAGCTACAGGGGAAGCATTCAGTACTTC
cdr3_aa: CASSYRGSIQYF

d_call: NA
j_call: TRBJ1-1
clone_size: NA
v_call: TRBV19
cdr3_nt: TGTGCCAGTAGTCCCCCCCTGGGGGGAGGGACTGAAGCTTTCTTT
cdr3_aa: CASSPPLGGGTEAFF

d_call: NA
j_call: TRBJ2-1
clone_size: NA
v_call: TRBV23-1
cdr3_nt: TGCGCCAGCAGTCAATTCGGGACGCCAATCCATGAGCAGTTCTTC
cdr3_aa: CASSQFGTPIHEQFF

d_call: NA
j_call: TRBJ1-1
clone_size: NA
v_call: TRBV19
cdr3_nt: TGTGCCAGTAGTATTCAAGTCGGCGGGGCCGGAACTGAAGCTTTCTTT
cdr3_aa: CASSIQVGGAGTEAFF

d_call: NA
j_call: TRBJ2-1
clone_size: few
v_call: TRBV12-2
cdr3_nt: TGTGCAAGTCGCCTACAAAGGGGGGAATACAATGAGCAGTTCTTC
cdr3_aa: CASRLQRGEYNEQFF

d_call: NA
j_call: TRBJ2-7
clone_size: NA
v_call: TRBV7-2
cdr3_nt: TGTGCCAGCAGCACGGCCAGCATAAAGTACTTC
cdr3_aa: CASSTASIKYF

d_call: NA
j_call: TRBJ2-3
clone_size: NA
v_call: TRBV11-1
cdr3_nt: TGTGCCAGCAGCTTACTCCCGGAAGCAGATACGCAGTATTTT
cdr3_aa: CASSLLPEADTQYF

d_call: NA
j_call: TRBJ1-5
clone_size: few
v_call: TRBV7-2
cdr3_nt: TGTGCCAGCAGCTTAAACTTGGGCAATCAGCCCCAGCATTTT
cdr3_aa: CASSLNLGNQPQHF

d_call: NA
j_call: TRBJ2-1
clone_size: NA
v_call: TRBV5-1
cdr3_nt: TGCGCCAGCAGCTTGGCCGTCTTGCGGGGCGGGAATGAGCAGTTCTTC
cdr3_aa: CASSLAVLRGGNEQFF

d_call: NA
j_call: TRBJ2-1
clone_size: NA
v_call: TRBV5-1
cdr3_nt: TGCGCCAGCAGCTTGGTGCAGAACTCGAACAATGAGCAGTTCTTC
cdr3_aa: CASSLVQNSNNEQFF

d_call: NA
j_call: TRBJ2-1
clone_size: NA
v_call: TRBV6-6
cdr3_nt: TGTGCCAGCAGTCTTAGTACCCTAACCTACAATGAGCAGTTCTTC
cdr3_aa: CASSLSTLTYNEQFF

d_call: NA
j_call: TRBJ1-1
clone_size: NA
v_call: TRBV18
cdr3_nt: TGTGCCAGCTCACCATACGAGACGGGCACTGAAGCTTTCTTT
cdr3_aa: CASSPYETGTEAFF

d_call: NA
j_call: TRBJ2-4
clone_size: once
v_call: TRBV19
cdr3_nt: TGTGCCAGTAGTCCTCAGGGTCAAAAAAACATTCAGTACTTC
cdr3_aa: CASSPQGQKNIQYF

d_call: NA
j_call: TRBJ1-1
clone_size: few
v_call: TRBV28
cdr3_nt: TGTGCCAGCAGTTTAACAGGGTTGACGACTGAAGCTTTCTTT
cdr3_aa: CASSLTGLTTEAFF

d_call: TRBD2
j_call: TRBJ2-3
clone_size: once
v_call: TRBV11-2
cdr3_nt: TGTGCCAGCAGCTTCGCCGGGACTAGATCAGATACGCAGTATTTT
cdr3_aa: CASSFAGTRSDTQYF

d_call: NA
j_call: TRBJ2-2
clone_size: NA
v_call: TRBV7-7
cdr3_nt: TGTGCCAGCAGCTCAAATCGGTTGGGGGAGCTGTTTTTT
cdr3_aa: CASSSNRLGELFF

d_call: NA
j_call: TRBJ1-6
clone_size: NA
v_call: TRBV6-5
cdr3_nt: TGTGCCAGCAGCCAGAGCTCCTATAATTCACCCCTCCACTTT
cdr3_aa: CASSQSSYNSPLHF

d_call: NA
j_call: TRBJ2-2
clone_size: NA
v_call: TRBV6-1
cdr3_nt: TGTGCCAGCAGTCAATTCAGCGCGAACACCGGGGAGCTGTTTTTT
cdr3_aa: CASSQFSANTGELFF

d_call: NA
j_call: TRBJ1-2
clone_size: few
v_call: TRBV5-6
cdr3_nt: TGTGCCAGCAGCTTGGGGGTCTCTGGCTACACCTTC
cdr3_aa: CASSLGVSGYTF

d_call: TRBD1
j_call: TRBJ1-3
clone_size: NA
v_call: TRBV11-1
cdr3_nt: TGTGCCAGCAGCACAGGGGGCTCTGGAAACACCATATATTTT
cdr3_aa: CASSTGGSGNTIYF

d_call: NA
j_call: TRBJ1-2
clone_size: NA
v_call: TRBV4-1
cdr3_nt: TGCGCCAGCAGCCAAGGGCAGGGCTATGGCTACACCTTC
cdr3_aa: CASSQGQGYGYTF

d_call: TRBD1
j_call: TRBJ1-1
clone_size: NA
v_call: TRBV2
cdr3_nt: TGTGCCAGCAGTAAACCGACAGGGTTGGGCACTGAAGCTTTCTTT
cdr3_aa: CASSKPTGLGTEAFF

d_call: NA
j_call: TRBJ1-1
clone_size: NA
v_call: TRBV6-5
cdr3_nt: TGTGCCAGCCAATACAGCCTAAACACTGAAGCTTTCTTT
cdr3_aa: CASQYSLNTEAFF

d_call: NA
j_call: TRBJ1-4
clone_size: once
v_call: TRBV19
cdr3_nt: TGTGCCAGTAGTAGGGGAACAGGCCTTAATGAAAAACTGTTTTTT
cdr3_aa: CASSRGTGLNEKLFF

d_call: NA
j_call: TRBJ1-1
clone_size: NA
v_call: TRBV28
cdr3_nt: TGTGCCAGCCTCTGGGACACTGAAGCTTTCTTT
cdr3_aa: CASLWDTEAFF

d_call: NA
j_call: TRBJ2-1
clone_size: NA
v_call: TRBV6-6
cdr3_nt: TGTGCCAGCAGGCGGGGTTACAATGAGCAGTTCTTC
cdr3_aa: CASRRGYNEQFF

d_call: NA
j_call: TRBJ2-4
clone_size: NA
v_call: TRBV6-6
cdr3_nt: TGTGCCAGCAGTCCCCCAGGGAACATTCAGTACTTC
cdr3_aa: CASSPPGNIQYF

d_call: NA
j_call: TRBJ1-1
clone_size: NA
v_call: TRBV5-6
cdr3_nt: TGTGCCAGCAGCTTGGGAGGCAGGGGCGCTAACTTGGCCACTGAAGCTTTCTTT
cdr3_aa: CASSLGGRGANLATEAFF

d_call: TRBD2
j_call: TRBJ2-2
clone_size: few
v_call: TRBV28
cdr3_nt: TGTGCCAGCAGTTTATCACGTCTAGCGGGGAACACCGGGGAGCTGTTTTTT
cdr3_aa: CASSLSRLAGNTGELFF

d_call: TRBD1
j_call: TRBJ1-2
clone_size: NA
v_call: TRBV7-9
cdr3_nt: TGTGCCAGCAGTATCCGAGTCGGACAGGGGGCACGTGGCTACACCTTC
cdr3_aa: CASSIRVGQGARGYTF

d_call: NA
j_call: TRBJ1-1
clone_size: NA
v_call: TRBV7-9
cdr3_nt: TGTGCCAGCAGCTTAACGGAGATTGAAGCTTTCTTT
cdr3_aa: CASSLTEIEAFF

d_call: NA
j_call: TRBJ2-3
clone_size: NA
v_call: TRBV18
cdr3_nt: TGTGCCAGCTCACCTAGTGAGGGGGTGGATACGCAGTATTTT
cdr3_aa: CASSPSEGVDTQYF

d_call: TRBD2
j_call: TRBJ2-7
clone_size: few
v_call: TRBV7-9
cdr3_nt: TGTGCCAGCAGCCTTACGCGCGGGGGGGCCCACTACGAGCAGTACTTC
cdr3_aa: CASSLTRGGAHYEQYF

d_call: NA
j_call: TRBJ1-1
clone_size: NA
v_call: TRBV5-1
cdr3_nt: TGCGCCAGCAGCTTTGGACCCAGAAGGGGGAACACTGAAGCTTTCTTT
cdr3_aa: CASSFGPRRGNTEAFF

d_call: TRBD2
j_call: TRBJ2-7
clone_size: NA
v_call: TRBV5-4
cdr3_nt: TGTGCCAGCAGCTCCGGGACTACTAAGTGGGGGGTCTCCTACGAGCAGTACTTC
cdr3_aa: CASSSGTTKWGVSYEQYF

d_call: NA
j_call: TRBJ2-2
clone_size: NA
v_call: TRBV4-1
cdr3_nt: TGCGCCAGCAGCCATTCCGGGGGCCTAAACACCGGGGAGCTGTTTTTT
cdr3_aa: CASSHSGGLNTGELFF

d_call: TRBD2
j_call: TRBJ2-1
clone_size: NA
v_call: TRBV4-1
cdr3_nt: TGCGCCAGCAGCCAGCAAGGGCTAGCGGACAATGAGCAGTTCTTC
cdr3_aa: CASSQQGLADNEQFF

d_call: NA
j_call: TRBJ1-5
clone_size: NA
v_call: TRBV30
cdr3_nt: TGTGCCTGGAGCCCGAGTAGCAATCAGCCCCAGCATTTT
cdr3_aa: CAWSPSSNQPQHF

d_call: NA
j_call: TRBJ1-2
clone_size: NA
v_call: TRBV7-3
cdr3_nt: TGTGCCAGCAGCCCGACCTCCGGGACGGACTATGGCTACACCTTC
cdr3_aa: CASSPTSGTDYGYTF

d_call: NA
j_call: TRBJ1-3
clone_size: NA
v_call: TRBV19
cdr3_nt: TGTGCCAGTAGTCTGGTAACGCTTAATCCTGGAAACACCATATATTTT
cdr3_aa: CASSLVTLNPGNTIYF

d_call: TRBD2
j_call: TRBJ2-3
clone_size: NA
v_call: TRBV4-2
cdr3_nt: TGTGCCAGCAGCCACGAGGGTGTTAGCGGGACCCTCACAGATACGCAGTATTTT
cdr3_aa: CASSHEGVSGTLTDTQYF